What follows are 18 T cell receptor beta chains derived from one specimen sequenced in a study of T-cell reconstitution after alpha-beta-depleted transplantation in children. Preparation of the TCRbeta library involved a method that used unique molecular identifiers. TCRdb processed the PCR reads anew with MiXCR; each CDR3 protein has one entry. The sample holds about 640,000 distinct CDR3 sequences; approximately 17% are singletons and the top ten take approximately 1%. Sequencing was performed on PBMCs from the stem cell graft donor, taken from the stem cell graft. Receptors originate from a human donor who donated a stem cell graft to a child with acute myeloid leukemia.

The CDR3 bases are TGCGCCAGCAGCTCAAGGACGGCCCGTTCTACTAATGAAAAACTGTTTTTT. It specifies CASSSRTARSTNEKLFF. The rearrangement links TRBV5-1 to TRBJ1-4; D is unclear. The CDR3 length is 17 residues. V was pared by 3 bases and J by 2 bases, with 17 bases between. The germline gives CDR1 SGHRS, CDR2 YFSETQ.

For the CDR3, the DNA is TGTGCCAGCAGCCCCCGGACAGGGAGGATTGACTATGGCTACACCTTC. Translated: CASSPRTGRIDYGYTF. This chain links TRBV9 with TRBJ1-2; 8 bases map to TRBD1. The CDR3 has 16 amino acids. V gave up 4 bases and J gave up 3 bases; unmatched junction bases: 11. Per the germline V gene, CDR1 is SGDLS and CDR2 is YYNGEE.

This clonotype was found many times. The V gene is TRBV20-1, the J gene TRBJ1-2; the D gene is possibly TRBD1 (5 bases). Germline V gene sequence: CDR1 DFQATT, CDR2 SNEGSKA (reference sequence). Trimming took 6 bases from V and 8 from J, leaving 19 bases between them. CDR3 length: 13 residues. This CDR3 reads CSALSGTATGYTF. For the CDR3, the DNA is TGCAGTGCCCTCTCCGGGACGGCGACCGGCTACACCTTC.

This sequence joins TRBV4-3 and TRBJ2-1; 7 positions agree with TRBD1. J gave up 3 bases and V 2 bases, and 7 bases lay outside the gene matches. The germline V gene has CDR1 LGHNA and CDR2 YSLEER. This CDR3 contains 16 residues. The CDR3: CASSQFSGTDYNEQFF. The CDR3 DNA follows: TGCGCCAGCAGCCAATTTTCCGGGACAGACTACAATGAGCAGTTCTTC.

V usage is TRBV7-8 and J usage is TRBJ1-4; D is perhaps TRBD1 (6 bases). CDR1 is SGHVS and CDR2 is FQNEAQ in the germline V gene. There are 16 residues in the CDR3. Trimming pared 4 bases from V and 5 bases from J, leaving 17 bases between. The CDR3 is CASSSKGGSSNEKLFF. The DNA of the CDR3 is TGTGCCAGCAGCTCCAAGGGGGGGTCTTCAAATGAAAAACTGTTTTTT.

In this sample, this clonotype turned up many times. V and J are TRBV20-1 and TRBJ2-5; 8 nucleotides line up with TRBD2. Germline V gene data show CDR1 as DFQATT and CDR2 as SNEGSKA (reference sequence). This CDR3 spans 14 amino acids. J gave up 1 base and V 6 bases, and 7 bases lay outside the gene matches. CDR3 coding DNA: TGCAGTGCAACAATAGCGGGGATCCAAGAGACCCAGTACTTC. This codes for CSATIAGIQETQYF.

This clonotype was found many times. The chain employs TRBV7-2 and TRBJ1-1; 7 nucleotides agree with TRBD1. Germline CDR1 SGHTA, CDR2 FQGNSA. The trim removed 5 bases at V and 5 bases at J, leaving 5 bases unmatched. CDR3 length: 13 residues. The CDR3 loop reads CASSRRGLTEAFF. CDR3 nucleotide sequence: TGTGCCAGCAGCCGCAGGGGGTTAACTGAAGCTTTCTTT.

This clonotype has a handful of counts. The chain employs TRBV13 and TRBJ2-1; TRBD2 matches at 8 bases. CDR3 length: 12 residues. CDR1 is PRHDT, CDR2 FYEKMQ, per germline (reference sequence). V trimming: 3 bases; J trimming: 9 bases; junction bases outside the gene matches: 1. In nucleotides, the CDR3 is TGTGCCAGCAGCTTGGGACTAGTTGAGCAGTTCTTC. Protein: CASSLGLVEQFF.

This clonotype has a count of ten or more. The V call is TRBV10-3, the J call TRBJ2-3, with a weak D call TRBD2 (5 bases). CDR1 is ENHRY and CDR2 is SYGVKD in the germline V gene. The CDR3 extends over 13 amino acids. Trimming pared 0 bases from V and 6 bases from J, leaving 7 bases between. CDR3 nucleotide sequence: TGTGCCATCAGTGAGTCATGGAGGGATACGCAGTATTTT. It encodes CAISESWRDTQYF.

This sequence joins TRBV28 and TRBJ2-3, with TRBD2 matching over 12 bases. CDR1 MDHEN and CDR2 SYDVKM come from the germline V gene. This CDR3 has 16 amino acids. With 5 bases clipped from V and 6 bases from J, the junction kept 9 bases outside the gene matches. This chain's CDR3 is CASSQGTSGYLDTQYF. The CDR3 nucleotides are TGTGCCAGCAGTCAGGGGACTAGCGGGTATTTGGATACGCAGTATTTT.

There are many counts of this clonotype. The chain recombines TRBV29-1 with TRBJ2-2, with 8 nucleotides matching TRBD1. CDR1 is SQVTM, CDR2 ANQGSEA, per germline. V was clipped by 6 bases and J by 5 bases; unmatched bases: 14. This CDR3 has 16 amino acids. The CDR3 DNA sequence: TGCAGCGTATTATCTGCGGACAGGGTGGGAACCGGGGAGCTGTTTTTT. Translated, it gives CSVLSADRVGTGELFF.

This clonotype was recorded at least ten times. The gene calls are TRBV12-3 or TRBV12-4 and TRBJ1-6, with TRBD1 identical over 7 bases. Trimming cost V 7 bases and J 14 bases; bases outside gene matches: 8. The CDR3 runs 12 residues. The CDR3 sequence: CASTQQGPTLHF. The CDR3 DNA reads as TGTGCCAGCACCCAACAGGGGCCCACCCTCCACTTT.

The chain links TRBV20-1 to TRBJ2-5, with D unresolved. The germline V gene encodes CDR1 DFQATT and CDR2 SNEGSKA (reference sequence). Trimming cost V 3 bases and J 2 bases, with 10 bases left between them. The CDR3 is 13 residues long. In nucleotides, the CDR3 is TGCAGTGCTAGTAGGGCGGCACAAGAGACCCAGTACTTC. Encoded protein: CSASRAAQETQYF.

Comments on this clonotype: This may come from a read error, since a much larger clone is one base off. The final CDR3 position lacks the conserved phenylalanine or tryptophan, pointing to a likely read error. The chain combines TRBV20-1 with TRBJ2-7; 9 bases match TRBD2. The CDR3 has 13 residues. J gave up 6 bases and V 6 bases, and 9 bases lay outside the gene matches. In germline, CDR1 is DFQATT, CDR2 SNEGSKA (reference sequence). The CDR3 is CSATPGGGGEQYS. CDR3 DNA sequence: TGCAGTGCAACTCCCGGCGGGGGGGGCGAGCAGTACTCC.

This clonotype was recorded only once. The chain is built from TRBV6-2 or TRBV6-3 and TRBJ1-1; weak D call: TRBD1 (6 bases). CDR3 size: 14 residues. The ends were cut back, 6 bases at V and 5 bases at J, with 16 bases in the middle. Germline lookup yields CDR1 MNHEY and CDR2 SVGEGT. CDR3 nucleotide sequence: TGTGCCAGCAGAAAGGGGGATTTGGGAACTGAAGCTTTCTTT. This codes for CASRKGDLGTEAFF.

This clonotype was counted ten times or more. CDR3 in DNA: TGCAGTGCAATCGGACGGCAAACCTACGAGCAGTACTTC. This translates into CSAIGRQTYEQYF. V is TRBV20-1 and J is TRBJ2-7; no firm D call. The V and J ends lost 6 bases and 2 bases respectively, with 14 bases between them. This CDR3 is built from 13 residues. Germline assignment: CDR1 DFQATT and CDR2 SNEGSKA (reference sequence).

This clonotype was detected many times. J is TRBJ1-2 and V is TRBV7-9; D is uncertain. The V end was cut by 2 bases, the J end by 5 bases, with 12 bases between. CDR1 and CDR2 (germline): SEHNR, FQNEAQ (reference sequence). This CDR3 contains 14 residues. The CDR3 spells CASSLPLREYGYTF. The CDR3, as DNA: TGTGCCAGCAGCTTACCACTTCGAGAGTATGGCTACACCTTC.

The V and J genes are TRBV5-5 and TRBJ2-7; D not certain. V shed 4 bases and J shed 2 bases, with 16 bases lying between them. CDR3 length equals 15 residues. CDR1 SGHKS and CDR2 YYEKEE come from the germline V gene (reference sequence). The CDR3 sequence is CASSLGLSPTYEQYV. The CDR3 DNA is TGTGCCAGCAGCCTCGGGTTGAGCCCCACCTACGAGCAGTACGTC.